The 23 T cell receptor beta chains below all came from one sample that was sequenced in a study of T cell responses to AZD1222 COVID-19 vaccine. TCRdb keeps only in-frame clones here, not all; method: immunoSEQ multiplex PCR. The repertoire holds more than 150,000 clones, 94% seen once, with about 9.2% in the top ten. The sequences come from peripheral blood, collected on day 0 of AZD1222 vaccination. The receptor source for this set is an adult in good health.

CDR3 in amino acids: CASSSDRGTGNTIYF. The CDR3 DNA is TGTGCCAGCAGTTCGGACAGGGGGACTGGAAACACCATATATTTT. The rearrangement uses TRBV5-5 and TRBJ1-3, with TRBD1 matching 10 bases. The CDR3 runs to 15 residues. Trimming took 5 bases from V and 2 from J; bases not matched to a gene: 4. The V gene's germline CDR1 is SGHKS and CDR2 YYEKEE (reference sequence).

This chain uses TRBV7-2 with TRBJ2-1; 7 bases agree with TRBD2. Germline CDR1 reads SGHTA; CDR2 reads FQGNSA. V lost 6 bases, J lost 3 bases, and 5 bases stayed unmatched. This CDR3 has 14 residues. CDR3 bases: TGTGCCAGCAGAGCGGGACTAAACTACAATGAGCAGTTCTTC. Protein product: CASRAGLNYNEQFF.

This rearrangement joins TRBV6-1 to TRBJ2-1, with 9 bases lining up with TRBD2. CDR1 is MNHNS and CDR2 is SASEGT in the germline V gene. Trimming cost V 3 bases and J 5 bases; bases outside gene matches: 8. This CDR3 spans 16 amino acids. CDR3 sequence (DNA): TGTGCCAGCAGTGATCCTTCAGCGGGAGGAAACAATGAGCAGTTCTTC. Residues: CASSDPSAGGNNEQFF.

The CDR3 here is CASSILAGALADTQYF. As DNA, the CDR3 is TGTGCCAGTAGTATACTAGCGGGAGCTCTCGCAGATACGCAGTATTTT. The chain uses TRBV19 and TRBJ2-3; the match to TRBD2 covers 10 bases. Germline assignment: CDR1 LNHDA and CDR2 SQIVND (reference sequence). The trim removed 2 bases at V and 4 bases at J, leaving 6 bases unmatched. This CDR3 contains 16 residues.

The DNA for the CDR3 is TGTGCCAGCAAATACGGACAGGGTTCCTCCTACGAGCAGTACTTC. Protein sequence: CASKYGQGSSYEQYF. The chain employs TRBV6-5 and TRBJ2-7; TRBD1 matches at 8 bases. Germline V CDR1 and CDR2: MNHEY, SVGAGI. V lost 7 bases and J lost 0; bases outside the gene matches: 8. The CDR3 sequence is 15 residues long.

This clone was counted only a few times. The chain combines TRBV7-9 with TRBJ2-7; the match to TRBD2 covers 11 bases. In germline, CDR1 is SEHNR, CDR2 FQNEAQ (reference sequence). Losses at the gene ends were 6 bases for V and 3 bases for J; bases not matched to a gene: 4. CDR3 length: 14 amino acids. Here the CDR3 reads CASRLAGDRYEQYF. DNA of the CDR3: TGTGCCAGCAGACTAGCGGGAGACCGCTACGAGCAGTACTTC.

The V call is TRBV7-9, the J call TRBJ1-6; the D is unclear. CDR1 is SEHNR and CDR2 is FQNEAQ in the germline V gene (reference sequence). Trimming left V 1 base short and J 3 bases short, with 7 bases between. This CDR3 spans 15 amino acids. CDR3 in DNA: TGTGCCAGCAGCTTAGAACAGCACTATAATTCACCCCTCCACTTT. Translation: CASSLEQHYNSPLHF.

This clone came up a few times. The chain has TRBV14 and TRBJ2-7, with D perhaps TRBD1 or TRBD2 (5 bases each). The CDR3 spans 12 residues. Germline V CDR1 and CDR2: SGHDN, FVKESK. Trimming shortened V by 1 base and J by 7 bases, and 8 bases separated the two germline ends. In nucleotides, the CDR3 is TGTGCCAGCAGCCAAGCGGGACGGGAGCAGTACTTC. It encodes CASSQAGREQYF.

The chain employs TRBV6-6 and TRBJ2-5; D perhaps matches TRBD1 (6 bases). V was clipped by 0 bases and J by 0 bases, with 11 bases between them. This CDR3 spans 16 amino acids. CDR1 and CDR2 from the germline V gene are MNHNY and SVGAGI (reference sequence). The chain's CDR3 is CASSYSITGHQETQYF. In DNA form, the CDR3 reads TGTGCCAGCAGTTACTCGATAACAGGGCACCAAGAGACCCAGTACTTC.

This chain connects TRBV28 to TRBJ1-1, with a possible D match to TRBD1 (6 bases). Germline V CDR1 and CDR2: MDHEN, SYDVKM. V lost 6 bases to trimming and J lost 4 bases, with 21 bases between them. The CDR3 length is 16 residues. CDR3 protein: CASSLHPGGLLTEAFF. The CDR3 nucleotides read TGTGCCAGCAGCCTCCACCCCGGGGGGCTGCTCACTGAAGCTTTCTTT. The full variable domain, rest sourced from reference TRBV28 and TRBJ1-1, is DVKVTQSSRYLVKRTGEKVFLECVQDMDHENMFWYRQDPGLGLRLIYFSYDVKMKEKGDIPEGYSVSREKKERFSLILESASTNQTSMYLCASSLHPGGLLTEAFFGQGTRLTVV.

The V and J genes are TRBV7-2 and TRBJ2-3; TRBD2 matches 8 bases. CDR1 is SGHTA and CDR2 is FQGNSA in the germline V gene. V was clipped by 2 bases and J by 2 bases; unmatched bases: 9. The CDR3 is 17 amino acids. CDR3 region: CASSLSRLALPTDTQYF. DNA of the CDR3: TGTGCCAGCAGCTTAAGTAGACTAGCGCTCCCCACAGATACGCAGTATTTT.

This chain uses TRBV15 with TRBJ2-2; a possible D gene is TRBD2 (6 bases). The CDR3 runs to 16 residues. Germline CDR1 LNHNV, CDR2 YYDKDF (reference sequence). V was cut by 0 bases and J by 3 bases, with 11 bases left in between. The CDR3 sequence is CATSRDLTGDTGELFF. In nucleotides, the CDR3 is TGTGCCACCAGCAGAGATCTGACGGGGGACACCGGGGAGCTGTTTTTT.

The rearrangement joins TRBV9 to TRBJ2-2; TRBD2 is a possible D gene (5 bases). The germline V gene encodes CDR1 SGDLS and CDR2 YYNGEE. Trimming took off 0 bases at V and 1 base at J, with 7 bases between the two ends. The length of the CDR3 is 15 residues. The CDR3, as DNA: TGTGCCAGCAGCGTAGAGGCGGGGAACACCGGGGAGCTGTTTTTT. It is translated as CASSVEAGNTGELFF. The whole variable domain, filled in from reference TRBV9 and TRBJ2-2, reads DSGVTQTPKHLITATGQRVTLRCSPRSGDLSVYWYQQSLDQGLQFLIQYYNGEERAKGNILERFSAQQFPDLHSELNLSSLELGDSALYFCASSVEAGNTGELFFGEGSRLTVL.

A single count supports this clone. This rearrangement joins TRBV28 to TRBJ2-7, with 9 bases matching TRBD1. CDR1 is MDHEN, CDR2 SYDVKM, per germline. CDR3 length equals 15 residues. V shed 6 bases, J shed 5 bases, and the junction held 11 bases outside the gene matches. The CDR3 spells CASSSPRDRADEQYF. CDR3 DNA sequence: TGTGCCAGCAGCTCCCCCCGGGACAGGGCTGACGAGCAGTACTTC.

This clone was detected once. The genes are TRBV5-1 and TRBJ1-1; D gene ambiguous. The CDR3 sequence is 13 residues long. In germline, CDR1 is SGHRS, CDR2 YFSETQ. Deletions cut 5 bases from V and 1 base from J, with 9 bases between. CDR3 region: CASSQETNTEAFF. DNA for the CDR3: TGCGCCAGCAGTCAGGAAACGAACACTGAAGCTTTCTTT.

The chain carries TRBV7-2 and TRBJ1-3, with no clear D. This CDR3 spans 18 amino acids. Trimming shortened V by 0 bases and J by 4 bases, and 19 bases separated the two germline ends. The germline gives CDR1 SGHTA, CDR2 FQGNSA. Here the CDR3 DNA reads TGTGCCAGCAGCTTAGCCCACGTTGGCAGGCCTCTAGGAAACACCATATATTTT. Protein product: CASSLAHVGRPLGNTIYF.

This clone was detected only once. V gene TRBV9 combines with J gene TRBJ2-2; D call uncertain. Trimming pared 4 bases from V and 6 bases from J, leaving 10 bases between. CDR1 is SGDLS, CDR2 YYNGEE, per germline. There are 13 residues in the CDR3. The CDR3 nucleotides read TGTGCCAGCAGCATAGGTCGGGCCGGGGAGCTGTTTTTT. It yields the protein CASSIGRAGELFF.

The chain couples TRBV19 to TRBJ1-5, with D uncertain. CDR3 length: 19 residues. In germline, CDR1 is LNHDA, CDR2 SQIVND (reference sequence). The V and J ends lost 2 bases and 2 bases respectively, with 22 bases between them. Here the CDR3 reads CASSIFSCGPRHCNQPQHF. The CDR3 bases are TGTGCCAGTAGTATATTTTCATGCGGTCCCAGGCATTGCAATCAGCCCCAGCATTTT. Together with reference TRBV19 and TRBJ1-5, the CDR3 gives the full variable domain: DGGITQSPKYLFRKEGQNVTLSCEQNLNHDAMYWYRQDPGQGLRLIYYSQIVNDFQKGDIAEGYSVSREKKESFPLTVTSAQKNPTAFYLCASSIFSCGPRHCNQPQHFGDGTRLSIL.

This chain links TRBV6-5 with TRBJ2-7; D gene ambiguous. The CDR3 extends over 15 amino acids. Trimming removed 8 bases at V and 3 bases at J, with 20 bases between. Germline CDR1 is MNHEY and CDR2 is SVGAGI. For the CDR3, the DNA is TGTGCCAGCGGGGTCGGGCCCTTTGGGGTCTACGAGCAGTACTTC. Translated: CASGVGPFGVYEQYF.

This chain joins TRBV3-1 (or the pseudogene TRBV3-2) and TRBJ2-2; D remains unclear. Germline V lookup: CDR1 LGHDT, CDR2 YNNKEL (reference sequence). The V gene lost 5 bases and the J gene lost 4 bases, with 5 bases spanning the gap. This CDR3 is 12 amino acids long. DNA of the CDR3: TGTGCCAGCAGCTTATCCACCGGGGAGCTGTTTTTT. Protein product: CASSLSTGELFF.

This chain links TRBV12-3 or TRBV12-4 with TRBJ2-7; D tentatively reads TRBD1 or TRBD2 (5 bases each). With 2 bases removed from V and 6 bases from J, the gap between germline ends came to 11 bases. The CDR3 length is 13 residues. Here the CDR3 reads CASSLLGVAEQYF. The CDR3 DNA sequence: TGTGCCAGCAGTTTATTGGGGGTGGCCGAGCAGTACTTC.

The chain couples TRBV3-1 (or the pseudogene TRBV3-2) to TRBJ2-7, with 9 bases aligning to TRBD1. CDR1 and CDR2 from the germline V gene are LGHDT and YNNKEL (reference sequence). V gave up 2 bases and J gave up 6 bases; unmatched junction bases: 8. The CDR3 covers 15 residues. The CDR3 is CASSQRVQGASEQYF. DNA of the CDR3: TGTGCCAGCAGCCAACGGGTACAGGGGGCGTCCGAGCAGTACTTC.

This sequence joins TRBV5-1 and TRBJ1-1; the D gene is possibly TRBD1 (5 bases). From germline, CDR1 is SGHRS and CDR2 YFSETQ. The CDR3 sequence is 18 residues long. Deletions cut 4 bases from V and 0 bases from J, with 22 bases between. As DNA, the CDR3 is TGCGCCAGCAGCCTGGACCCCTTCACACAGGCTCTGAACACTGAAGCTTTCTTT. It yields the protein CASSLDPFTQALNTEAFF.